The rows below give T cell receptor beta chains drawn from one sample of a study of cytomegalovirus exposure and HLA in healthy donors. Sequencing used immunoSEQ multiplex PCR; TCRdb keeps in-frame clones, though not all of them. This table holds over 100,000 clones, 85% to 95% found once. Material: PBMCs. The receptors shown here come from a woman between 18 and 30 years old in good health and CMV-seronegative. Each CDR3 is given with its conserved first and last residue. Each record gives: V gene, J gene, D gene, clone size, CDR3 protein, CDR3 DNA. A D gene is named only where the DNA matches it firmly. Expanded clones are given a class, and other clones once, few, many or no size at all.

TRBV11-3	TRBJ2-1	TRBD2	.	CASSPWESSGGTYNEQFF	TGTGCCAGCAGCCCCTGGGAGTCTAGCGGGGGTACCTACAATGAGCAGTTCTTC
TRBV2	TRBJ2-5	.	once	CASSDGGWAQYF	TGTGCCAGCAGTGATGGCGGGTGGGCCCAGTACTTC
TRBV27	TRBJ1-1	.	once	CASSLQTGEAFF	TGTGCCAGCAGTTTACAGACAGGTGAAGCTTTCTTT
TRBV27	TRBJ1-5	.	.	CASSLTGNQPQHF	TGTGCCAGCAGTTTAACGGGGAATCAGCCCCAGCATTTT
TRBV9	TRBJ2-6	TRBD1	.	CASSGSDRDVSGANVLTF	TGTGCCAGCAGCGGTTCGGACAGGGATGTCTCTGGGGCCAACGTCCTGACTTTC
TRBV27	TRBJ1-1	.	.	CASSPLAGFETEAFF	TGTGCCAGCAGTCCCCTGGCGGGATTCGAGACTGAAGCTTTCTTT
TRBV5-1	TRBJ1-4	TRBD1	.	CASSSLGQGGTNEKLFF	TGCGCCAGCAGCTCACTGGGACAGGGGGGAACTAATGAAAAACTGTTTTTT
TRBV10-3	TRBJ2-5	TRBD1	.	CAISDSKGAQETQYF	TGTGCCATCAGTGATAGTAAGGGGGCTCAAGAGACCCAGTACTTC
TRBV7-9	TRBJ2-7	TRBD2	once	CASSSSGTSREQYF	TGTGCCAGCAGCTCATCCGGGACTAGCCGCGAGCAGTACTTC
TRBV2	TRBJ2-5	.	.	CASSESETQYF	TGTGCCAGCAGTGAGTCGGAGACCCAGTACTTC
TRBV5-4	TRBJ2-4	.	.	CASSRMGAGSDIQYF	TGTGCCAGCAGCCGCATGGGCGCGGGGAGCGACATTCAGTACTTC
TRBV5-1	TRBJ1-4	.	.	CASSSLAESTNEKLFF	TGCGCCAGCAGCTCCCTCGCAGAATCAACTAATGAAAAACTGTTTTTT
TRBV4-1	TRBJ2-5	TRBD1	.	CASSQVGQGKETQYF	TGCGCCAGCAGCCAAGTCGGACAGGGAAAAGAGACCCAGTACTTC
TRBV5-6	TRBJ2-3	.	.	CASREGPGTDTQYF	TGTGCCAGCAGGGAGGGGCCAGGCACAGATACGCAGTATTTT
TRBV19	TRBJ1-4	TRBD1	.	CASSTPGQVEEKLFF	TGTGCCAGTAGTACCCCGGGACAGGTAGAAGAAAAACTGTTTTTT
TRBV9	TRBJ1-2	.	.	CASSVGNLNYGYTF	TGTGCCAGCAGCGTAGGAAACTTGAACTATGGCTACACCTTC
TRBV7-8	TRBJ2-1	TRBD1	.	CASSLGPGQLFF	TGTGCCAGCAGCTTAGGCCCGGGACAGTTGTTCTTC
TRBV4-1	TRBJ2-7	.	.	CASSQDSQGYDEQYF	TGCGCCAGCAGCCAAGATTCACAGGGTTATGACGAGCAGTACTTC
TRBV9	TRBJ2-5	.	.	CASSGQTETQYF	TGTGCCAGCAGCGGACAAACAGAGACCCAGTACTTC